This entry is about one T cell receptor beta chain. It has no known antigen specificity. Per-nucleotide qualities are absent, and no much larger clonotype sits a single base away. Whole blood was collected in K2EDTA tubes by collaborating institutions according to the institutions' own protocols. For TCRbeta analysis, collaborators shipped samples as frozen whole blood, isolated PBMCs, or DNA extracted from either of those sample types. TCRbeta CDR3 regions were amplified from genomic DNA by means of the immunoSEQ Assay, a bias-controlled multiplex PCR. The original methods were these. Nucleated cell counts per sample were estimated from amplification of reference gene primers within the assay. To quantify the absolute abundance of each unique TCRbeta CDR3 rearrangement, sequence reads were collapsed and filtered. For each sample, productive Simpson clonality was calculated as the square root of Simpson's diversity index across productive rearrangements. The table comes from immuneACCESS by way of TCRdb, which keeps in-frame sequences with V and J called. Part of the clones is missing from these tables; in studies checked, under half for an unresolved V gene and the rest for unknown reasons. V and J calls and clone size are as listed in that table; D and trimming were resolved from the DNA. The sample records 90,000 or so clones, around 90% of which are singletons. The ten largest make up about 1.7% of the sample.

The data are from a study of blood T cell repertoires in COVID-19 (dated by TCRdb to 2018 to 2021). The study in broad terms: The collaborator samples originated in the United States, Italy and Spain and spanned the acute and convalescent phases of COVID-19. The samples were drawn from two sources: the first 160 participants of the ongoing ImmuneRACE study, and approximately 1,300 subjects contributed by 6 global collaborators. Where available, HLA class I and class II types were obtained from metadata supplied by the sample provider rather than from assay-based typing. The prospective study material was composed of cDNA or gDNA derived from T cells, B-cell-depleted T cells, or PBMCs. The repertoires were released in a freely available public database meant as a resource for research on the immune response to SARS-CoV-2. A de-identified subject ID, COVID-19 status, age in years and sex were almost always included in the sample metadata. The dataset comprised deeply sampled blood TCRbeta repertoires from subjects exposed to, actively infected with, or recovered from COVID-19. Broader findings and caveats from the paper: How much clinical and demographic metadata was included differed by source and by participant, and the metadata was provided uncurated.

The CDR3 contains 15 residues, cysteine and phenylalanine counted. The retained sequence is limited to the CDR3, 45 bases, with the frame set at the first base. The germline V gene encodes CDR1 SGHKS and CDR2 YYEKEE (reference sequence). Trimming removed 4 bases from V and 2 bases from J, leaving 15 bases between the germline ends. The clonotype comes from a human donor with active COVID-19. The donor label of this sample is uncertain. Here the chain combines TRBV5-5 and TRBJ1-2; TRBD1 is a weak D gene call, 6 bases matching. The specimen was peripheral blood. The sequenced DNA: TGTGCCAGCAGCGGACCTCCGGACAGCAACTATGGCTACACCTTC. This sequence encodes CASSGPPDSNYGYTF. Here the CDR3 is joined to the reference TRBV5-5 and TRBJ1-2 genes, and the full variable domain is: DAGVTQSPTHLIKTRGQQVTLRCSPISGHKSVSWYQQVLGQGPQFIFQYYEKEERGRGNFPDRFSARQFPNYSSELNVNALLLGDSALYLCASSGPPDSNYGYTFGSGTRLTVV.